A single sample gave rise to the 17 T cell receptor beta chains below, sequenced in a study of spatial heterogeneity in lung cancer. One entry per CDR3 protein results from TCRdb running MiXCR on the 5' RACE reads. The sample includes roughly 23,000 distinct CDR3 sequences, 4% to 5% of them seen just once. Sample time point: sample taken at primary tumor resection. The material was PBMCs, obtained at surgery. The receptors derive from a male donor with early-stage non-small cell lung cancer.

This clonotype came up many times. The V call is TRBV2, the J call TRBJ2-4; the D gene is possibly TRBD2 (5 bases). The CDR3 spans 15 residues. The germline V and J ends were trimmed by 4 bases and 7 bases, with 17 bases remaining between them. CDR1 and CDR2 (germline): SNHLY, FYNNEI. Here the CDR3 reads CASSVERTSANIQYF. The CDR3 DNA follows: TGTGCCAGCAGTGTTGAGCGGACCTCCGCCAACATTCAGTACTTC. Complete variable domain (other parts from reference TRBV2 and TRBJ2-4): EPEVTQTPSHQVTQMGQEVILRCVPISNHLYFYWYRQILGQKVEFLVSFYNNEISEKSEIFDDQFSVERPDGSNFTLKIRSTKLEDSAMYFCASSVERTSANIQYFGAGTRLSVL.

As to this clonotype: Since the CDR3 does not end with the conserved phenylalanine or tryptophan, this likely comes from a read error. J is TRBJ2-7 and V is TRBV20-1; 8 bases line up with TRBD1. V shed 5 bases and J 4 bases; nucleotides not matched to a gene: 10. Germline values: CDR1 DFQATT, CDR2 SNEGSKA (reference sequence). This CDR3 has 14 amino acids. This chain's CDR3 is CSAGAGGAFYEQYL. The CDR3 DNA reads as TGCAGTGCTGGGGCAGGGGGCGCTTTTTACGAGCAGTACCTC.

At least ten counts were recorded for this clonotype. The rearrangement links TRBV7-2 to TRBJ2-3; 10 bases agree with TRBD2. Germline V gene data show CDR1 as SGHTA and CDR2 as FQGNSA. V shed 6 bases and J 1 base; nucleotides not matched to a gene: 7. The CDR3 loop spans 16 amino acids. This CDR3 reads CASSIGTSVGTDTQYF. CDR3 sequence (DNA): TGTGCCAGCAGTATCGGGACTAGCGTTGGCACAGATACGCAGTATTTT. The full variable domain, rest sourced from reference TRBV7-2 and TRBJ2-3, is GAGVSQSPSNKVTEKGKDVELRCDPISGHTALYWYRQSLGQGLEFLIYFQGNSAPDKSGLPSDRFSAERTGGSVSTLTIQRTQQEDSAVYLCASSIGTSVGTDTQYFGPGTRLTVL.

This clonotype appeared many times. The chain links TRBV20-1 to TRBJ2-7, with 7 positions matching TRBD2. Germline-derived CDR1 and CDR2 are DFQATT and SNEGSKA (reference sequence). The CDR3 sequence is 14 residues long. The trim removed 5 bases at V and 2 bases at J, leaving 9 bases unmatched. This CDR3 is CSAGSLAVPYEQYF. CDR3 DNA: TGCAGTGCTGGCAGCCTAGCGGTCCCCTACGAGCAGTACTTC.

This clonotype has ten or more counts. V gene TRBV12-3 or TRBV12-4 combines with J gene TRBJ2-1; the D gene could be TRBD1 or TRBD2 (6 bases each). The CDR3 is made up of 11 amino acids. Deletions cut 10 bases from V and 8 bases from J, with 12 bases between. The CDR3 region is CATSGADEQFF. The DNA of the CDR3 is TGTGCCACCTCGGGGGCCGATGAGCAGTTCTTC.

This clonotype has ten or more counts. The V gene is TRBV7-9, the J gene TRBJ2-1, with a weak D call TRBD2 (6 bases). The germline CDR1 and CDR2 sequences are SEHNR and FQNEAQ (reference sequence). V lost 3 bases, J lost 8 bases, and 11 bases lay in between. The CDR3 runs 13 residues. For the CDR3, the DNA is TGTGCCAGCAGCTTGCGGACTACCCATGAGCAGTTCTTC. Its translation: CASSLRTTHEQFF.

This clonotype was recorded many times. V usage is TRBV11-2 and J usage is TRBJ2-7; D remains ambiguous. This CDR3 is 13 amino acids long. Per the germline V gene, CDR1 is SGHAT and CDR2 is FQNNGV. V was cut by 4 bases and J by 6 bases, with 13 bases left in between. Here the CDR3 DNA reads TGTGCCAGCAGCTCCCCGAGGAGTCTCGAGCAGTACTTC. Amino acids: CASSSPRSLEQYF.

The rearrangement joins TRBV28 to TRBJ1-2; 7 nucleotides match TRBD1. Trimming took 5 bases from V and 4 from J; bases not matched to a gene: 1. The CDR3 covers 12 residues. Germline CDR1 is MDHEN and CDR2 is SYDVKM. The CDR3 bases are TGTGCCAGCAGTGGGGACAGCTATGGCTACACCTTC. Translated, it gives CASSGDSYGYTF.

The table lists this clonotype with many counts. The V and J genes are TRBV7-2 and TRBJ1-6; tentative D call: TRBD1 (5 bases). This CDR3 is 19 amino acids long. The V gene lost 4 bases and the J gene lost 0 bases, with 19 bases spanning the gap. Germline CDR1 and CDR2: SGHTA and FQGNSA. Here the CDR3 reads CASSSYRGPGSSYNSPLHF. CDR3 DNA sequence: TGTGCCAGCAGCTCCTATAGGGGCCCAGGGAGCTCCTATAATTCACCCCTCCACTTT.

This clonotype was counted ten times or more. This chain connects TRBV6-5 to TRBJ1-2; a weak D match, TRBD1 (5 bases). V was cut by 6 bases and J by 8 bases, with 13 bases left in between. The CDR3 runs to 12 residues. Looked up from germline, CDR1 is MNHEY and CDR2 is SVGAGI. CDR3 in amino acids: CASSDPRAGYTF. The CDR3 DNA is TGTGCCAGCAGCGATCCCAGGGCGGGCTACACCTTC.

This clonotype is judged medium-sized. The chain carries TRBV28 and TRBJ2-7, with 12 bases identical to TRBD2. This CDR3 is 15 amino acids long. CDR1 and CDR2 (germline): MDHEN, SYDVKM. V lost 5 bases to trimming and J lost 6 bases; unmatched junction nucleotides: 8. CDR3 protein: CASSPSLAGGREQYF. Here the CDR3 DNA reads TGTGCCAGCAGTCCCTCACTAGCGGGAGGCCGCGAGCAGTACTTC.

The V call is TRBV7-2, the J call TRBJ2-1; possible D gene TRBD2, 5 bases. The CDR3 runs to 13 residues. The V and J ends lost 5 bases and 4 bases respectively, with 9 bases between them. Germline CDR1 is SGHTA and CDR2 is FQGNSA. The CDR3: CASSLSGYNEQFF. The CDR3, as DNA: TGTGCCAGCAGCCTATCGGGGTACAATGAGCAGTTCTTC.

This clonotype was counted ten times or more. This chain joins TRBV20-1 and TRBJ2-2; no reliable D call. This CDR3 contains 13 residues. V dropped 5 bases and J dropped 3 bases, with 10 bases sitting between them. Germline lookup yields CDR1 DFQATT and CDR2 SNEGSKA (reference sequence). CDR3 residues: CSAFRPDTGELFF. The CDR3 bases are TGCAGTGCTTTCCGACCAGACACCGGGGAGCTGTTTTTT.

This clonotype was observed at least ten times. The chain uses TRBV10-1 and TRBJ2-7; D uncertain. CDR1 and CDR2 from the germline V gene are WNHNN and SYGVQD (reference sequence). The CDR3 sequence is 15 residues long. Trimming shortened V by 0 bases and J by 1 base, and 10 bases separated the two germline ends. CDR3 nucleotides: TGCGCCAGCAGTGAGTCCGCAGGACGATCCTACGAGCAGTACTTC. Amino acid sequence: CASSESAGRSYEQYF.

Ten or more counts support this clonotype. The chain has TRBV6-5 and TRBJ2-7, with 7 bases aligning to TRBD1. Unmatched junction bases numbered 4, after V lost 7 bases and J lost 1 base. Germline CDR1 reads MNHEY; CDR2 reads SVGAGI. The CDR3 spans 13 residues. CDR3 sequence (DNA): TGTGCCAGCATCAAGACAGGGTCCTACGAGCAGTACTTC. Protein product: CASIKTGSYEQYF.

This clonotype was seen repeatedly, ten times or more. The chain is built from TRBV18 and TRBJ2-6, with D maybe TRBD2 (6 bases). From germline, CDR1 is KGHSH and CDR2 LQKENI. The CDR3 consists of 18 residues. Trimming left V 4 bases short and J 2 bases short, with 18 bases between. The DNA for the CDR3 is TGTGCCAGCTCACGGACGGGGCCCAGGGAGGCTGGGGCCAACGTCCTGACTTTC. This encodes CASSRTGPREAGANVLTF.

The sample holds many counts of this clonotype. The gene calls are TRBV28 and TRBJ1-4; D remains unclear. Per the germline V gene, CDR1 is MDHEN and CDR2 is SYDVKM. The CDR3 runs 14 residues. With 2 bases removed from V and 0 bases from J, the gap between germline ends came to 4 bases. The CDR3 DNA reads TGTGCCAGCAGTTTAGTGGCAACTAATGAAAAACTGTTTTTT. Its translation: CASSLVATNEKLFF.